One sample yielded the 27 T cell receptor beta chains listed below, sequenced in a study of cytomegalovirus exposure and HLA in healthy donors. Amplification used 60 Vbeta primers and 13 Jbeta primers. Clones were sequenced by immunoSEQ multiplex PCR, and TCRdb holds only the in-frame ones, with some missing. The sample is made up of just over 20,000 clones, and the top ten hold around 23% of it. Material for sequencing was PBMCs. These receptors all come from a man aged 55 to 70 in good health and CMV-seropositive.

The chain is built from TRBV29-1 and TRBJ2-5; 14 bases agree with TRBD2. CDR1 and CDR2 (germline): SQVTM, ANQGSEA. The CDR3 consists of 16 residues. The junction had 6 bases not matched to a gene; V was cut back by 4 bases and J by 2 bases. CDR3: CSVGGTSGRSQETQYF. In DNA, the CDR3 is TGCAGCGTTGGAGGGACTAGCGGGAGAAGTCAAGAGACCCAGTACTTC.

The rearrangement links TRBV30 to TRBJ1-2; no definite D call. The CDR3 length is 12 residues. Trimming left V 5 bases short and J 6 bases short, with 13 bases between. Germline V gene data show CDR1 as GTSNPN and CDR2 as SVGIG (reference sequence). In DNA, the CDR3 is TGTGCCTGGGAGGCCAGAGGTAATGGCTACACCTTC. This codes for CAWEARGNGYTF.

The gene calls are TRBV30 and TRBJ1-3, with D tentatively TRBD1 (6 bases). The CDR3 runs to 16 residues. CDR1 and CDR2 from the germline V gene are GTSNPN and SVGIG (reference sequence). V was cut by 2 bases and J by 2 bases, with 16 bases left in between. The CDR3 protein is CAWSTPGRGPGNTIYF. DNA for the CDR3: TGTGCCTGGAGTACCCCCGGCAGGGGCCCTGGAAACACCATATATTTT.

The chain employs TRBV29-1 and TRBJ2-7; 7 bases are shared with TRBD1. V shed 4 bases and J 1 base; nucleotides not matched to a gene: 4. CDR1 is SQVTM and CDR2 is ANQGSEA in the germline V gene. This CDR3 has 13 amino acids. DNA of the CDR3: TGCAGCGTTGGGGCAGGGGGTTCCTACGAGCAGTACTTC. Translating it yields CSVGAGGSYEQYF.

This chain joins TRBV5-6 and TRBJ1-2; TRBD1 matches 9 bases. CDR3 length equals 15 residues. Germline-derived CDR1 and CDR2 are SGHDT and YYEEEE. V was pared by 4 bases and J by 6 bases, with 10 bases of the junction left unmatched. CDR3 region: CASSATGGWENGYTF. Written as DNA, the CDR3 is TGTGCCAGCAGCGCCACAGGGGGCTGGGAGAATGGCTACACCTTC.

The CDR3 DNA reads TGCAGCGTCCGGCCAGGGGGAGGAGAGACCCAGTACTTC. This codes for CSVRPGGGETQYF. J is TRBJ2-5 and V is TRBV29-1, with a weak D call TRBD1 (7 bases). Trimming took 6 bases from V and 4 from J, leaving 15 bases between them. Germline assignment: CDR1 SQVTM and CDR2 ANQGSEA. This CDR3 is built from 13 residues. Together with reference TRBV29-1 and TRBJ2-5, the CDR3 gives the full variable domain: SAVISQKPSRDICQRGTSLTIQCQVDSQVTMMFWYRQQPGQSLTLIATANQGSEATYESGFVIDKFPISRPNLTFSTLTVSNMSPEDSSIYLCSVRPGGGETQYFGPGTRLLVL.

CDR3 in DNA: TGTGCCAGTAGTAGTGGGACAGGGCTCTCACAAGAGACCCAGTACTTC. This sequence encodes CASSSGTGLSQETQYF. The V call is TRBV19, the J call TRBJ2-5; 9 bases map to TRBD1. CDR1 LNHDA and CDR2 SQIVND come from the germline V gene (reference sequence). The CDR3 is 16 amino acids. V lost 4 bases, J lost 2 bases, and 8 bases stayed unmatched.

This chain links TRBV30 with TRBJ2-7, with TRBD2 matching 8 bases. V was pared by 3 bases and J by 2 bases, with 3 bases of the junction left unmatched. This CDR3 is 13 amino acids long. Germline V gene sequence: CDR1 GTSNPN, CDR2 SVGIG (reference sequence). The DNA for the CDR3 is TGTGCCTGGAGCCTTAGCGGGGCCTACGAGCAGTACTTC. It codes for CAWSLSGAYEQYF. Looking up the rest from reference TRBV30 and TRBJ2-7 gives the full variable domain: SQTIHQWPATLVQPVGSPLSLECTVEGTSNPNLYWYRQAAGRGLQLLFYSVGIGQISSEVPQNLSASRPQDRQFILSSKKLLLSDSGFYLCAWSLSGAYEQYFGPGTRLTVT.

In terms of frequency, this clone is hyperexpanded. This sequence joins TRBV15 and TRBJ2-7, with D possibly matching TRBD2 (6 bases). The germline V gene encodes CDR1 LNHNV and CDR2 YYDKDF (reference sequence). The V end lost 6 bases, the J end lost 5 bases, and 11 bases lay between the germline ends. CDR3 length equals 12 residues. For the CDR3, the DNA is TGTGCCACCAGTCCTGGCGGGAACGAGCAGTACTTC. The encoded protein is CATSPGGNEQYF. Based on the CDR3 plus reference TRBV15 and TRBJ2-7, the full variable domain is DAMVIQNPRYQVTQFGKPVTLSCSQTLNHNVMYWYQQKSSQAPKLLFHYYDKDFNNEADTPDNFQSRRPNTSFCFLDIRSPGLGDTAMYLCATSPGGNEQYFGPGTRLTVT.

The chain recombines TRBV27 with TRBJ2-4; a weak D match, TRBD2 (5 bases). This CDR3 is 16 amino acids long. Germline CDR1 and CDR2: MNHEY and SMNVEV (reference sequence). V was shortened by 5 bases and J by 6 bases, with 20 bases between the two germline ends. The CDR3 loop reads CASSALGGFGRNIQYF. The CDR3 nucleotides read TGTGCCAGCAGTGCACTGGGTGGTTTTGGGAGAAACATTCAGTACTTC.

As regards this clone: A read error may produce the germline difference seen at one junction end. The genes are TRBV5-1 and TRBJ1-5; D possibly corresponds to TRBD1 (6 bases). The CDR3 length is 15 residues. Germline-derived CDR1 and CDR2 are SGHRS and YFSETQ. CDR3 region: CASSPQAGGKQPQHF. The CDR3 bases are TGCGCCAGCAGCCCTCAGGCGGGGGGCAAGCAGCCCCAGCATTTT.

The J gene is TRBJ1-2, the V gene TRBV7-9, with 8 positions matching TRBD1. Germline-derived CDR1 and CDR2 are SEHNR and FQNEAQ (reference sequence). The CDR3 has 15 residues. Trimming cost V 0 bases and J 7 bases; bases outside gene matches: 7. The CDR3: CASSLAQGAGAGYTF. The CDR3 DNA sequence: TGTGCCAGCAGCTTAGCGCAGGGGGCTGGGGCTGGCTACACCTTC.

The chain joins TRBV7-7 to TRBJ2-7, with D tentatively TRBD2 (5 bases). The CDR3 is 16 residues long. Germline values: CDR1 SSHAT, CDR2 FNYEAQ (reference sequence). V gave up 5 bases and J gave up 3 bases, with 20 bases separating them. The CDR3 reads CASSPGLSSLSYEQYF. The DNA of the CDR3 is TGTGCCAGCAGCCCAGGACTTAGCAGCCTCAGCTACGAGCAGTACTTC.

The chain uses TRBV11-1 and TRBJ2-1; TRBD2 agrees at 10 bases. V was clipped by 3 bases and J by 4 bases; unmatched bases: 3. Germline V gene lookup returns CDR1 SGHAT and CDR2 FQDESV (reference sequence). CDR3 length equals 15 residues. CDR3 in DNA: TGTGCCAGCAGCTTCGGACTAGCGGATTACAATGAGCAGTTCTTC. It codes for CASSFGLADYNEQFF.

The V and J genes are TRBV5-4 and TRBJ1-2; 7 bases are a match to TRBD1. Unmatched junction bases numbered 8, after V lost 4 bases and J lost 2 bases. Germline CDR1 is SGHNT and CDR2 is YYREEE (reference sequence). CDR3 size: 15 residues. The CDR3 DNA is TGTGCCAGCAGCCCTGGAAGGGGGCAGAACTATGGCTACACCTTC. It is translated as CASSPGRGQNYGYTF.

The chain uses TRBV4-1 and TRBJ1-4; TRBD1 agrees at 10 bases. The CDR3 spans 15 residues. V trimming: 4 bases; J trimming: 5 bases; junction bases outside the gene matches: 4. Germline CDR1 reads MGHRA; CDR2 reads YSYEKL. The CDR3 DNA reads as TGCGCCAGCAGCCCCCGGACAGGGGGGAATGAAAAACTGTTTTTT. It yields the protein CASSPRTGGNEKLFF.

The rearrangement uses TRBV25-1 and TRBJ2-7; 14 bases match TRBD2. CDR1 and CDR2 from the germline V gene are MGHDK and SYGVNS. V lost 3 bases to trimming and J lost 9 bases; unmatched junction nucleotides: 7. The CDR3 has 15 amino acids. This CDR3 is CASSETGTSGSVQYF. In DNA, the CDR3 is TGTGCCAGCAGTGAGACCGGGACTAGCGGGAGTGTGCAGTACTTC.

The chain links TRBV29-1 to TRBJ2-5, with 7 bases that match TRBD2. The germline V gene encodes CDR1 SQVTM and CDR2 ANQGSEA. The CDR3 consists of 13 residues. Unmatched junction bases numbered 8, after V lost 1 base and J lost 9 bases. The CDR3 nucleotides read TGCAGCGTTGAAGTGGGCGGGAGAGGGGCCCAGTACTTC. As protein: CSVEVGGRGAQYF.

The chain has TRBV6-5 and TRBJ1-3; D gene unclear. Germline V gives CDR1 MNHEY, CDR2 SVGAGI. This CDR3 region has 12 residues. Trimming stripped 6 bases from V and 4 bases from J, with 7 bases between. The CDR3 protein is CASSRAGNTIYF. CDR3 sequence (DNA): TGTGCCAGCAGCCGAGCAGGAAACACCATATATTTT.

The chain has TRBV18 and TRBJ1-1; no firm D call. The CDR3 covers 15 residues. V was cut by 1 base and J by 1 base, with 10 bases left in between. Per germline, CDR1 KGHSH and CDR2 LQKENI. The CDR3 region is CASSPQIPKNTEAFF. In DNA, the CDR3 is TGTGCCAGCTCACCACAGATCCCTAAGAACACTGAAGCTTTCTTT.

V and J are TRBV4-2 and TRBJ2-5, with TRBD2 identical over 13 bases. Germline loops: CDR1 LGHNA, CDR2 YNFKEQ. This CDR3 is 17 amino acids long. Germline trimming cut 1 base from V and 4 bases from J; bases unmatched to any gene: 6. The CDR3 loop reads CASSQGTSGGSSETQYF. DNA of the CDR3: TGTGCCAGCAGCCAAGGGACTAGCGGGGGCTCCTCAGAGACCCAGTACTTC.

The V and J genes are TRBV5-1 and TRBJ2-7; TRBD2 is a possible D gene (6 bases). Germline V gives CDR1 SGHRS, CDR2 YFSETQ. The CDR3 sequence is 13 residues long. V was clipped by 3 bases and J by 2 bases, with 9 bases between them. The CDR3, as DNA: TGCGCCAGCAGCTGGGACTCGCCCTACGAGCAGTACTTC. Amino acid sequence: CASSWDSPYEQYF.

CDR3 nucleotides: TGTGCCAGCAGTTACCAGGGGGCGTCGGGTGAGCAGTTCTTC. Protein sequence: CASSYQGASGEQFF. The rearrangement joins TRBV6-5 to TRBJ2-1; 8 bases fit TRBD1. Germline loops: CDR1 MNHEY, CDR2 SVGAGI. The J segment lost 9 bases and the V segment lost 2 bases, leaving 6 bases of the junction unmatched. The CDR3 has 14 amino acids.

V gene TRBV19 combines with J gene TRBJ1-3, with D possibly TRBD1 on 6 matching bases. Germline values: CDR1 LNHDA, CDR2 SQIVND (reference sequence). CDR3 length: 14 residues. V lost 4 bases to trimming and J lost 1 base, with 8 bases between them. DNA for the CDR3: TGTGCCAGTAGTAGACAGGTATCTGGAAACACCATATATTTT. It codes for CASSRQVSGNTIYF.

This chain uses TRBV7-2 with TRBJ1-2; D remains unclear. The V gene lost 1 base and the J gene lost 4 bases, with 7 bases spanning the gap. This CDR3 comprises 13 residues. Germline CDR1 SGHTA, CDR2 FQGNSA. CDR3 region: CASSLDGAYGYTF. The CDR3 region has the DNA TGTGCCAGCAGCTTAGATGGAGCCTATGGCTACACCTTC.

CDR3: CASSVSGRGADTQYF. In DNA form, the CDR3 reads TGTGCCAGCAGCGTGAGCGGGAGGGGTGCAGATACGCAGTATTTT. The V call is TRBV9, the J call TRBJ2-3, with 10 bases aligning to TRBD2. Trimming took 2 bases from V and 4 from J; bases not matched to a gene: 4. Germline CDR1 and CDR2: SGDLS and YYNGEE. The CDR3 has 15 amino acids.

The chain recombines TRBV7-2 with TRBJ1-1; D is perhaps TRBD1 (5 bases). This CDR3 spans 15 amino acids. Per germline, CDR1 SGHTA and CDR2 FQGNSA. Trimming removed 5 bases at V and 1 base at J, with 14 bases between. The CDR3 region is CASSRKGRANTEAFF. CDR3 in DNA: TGTGCCAGCAGCCGAAAGGGCAGGGCGAACACTGAAGCTTTCTTT.